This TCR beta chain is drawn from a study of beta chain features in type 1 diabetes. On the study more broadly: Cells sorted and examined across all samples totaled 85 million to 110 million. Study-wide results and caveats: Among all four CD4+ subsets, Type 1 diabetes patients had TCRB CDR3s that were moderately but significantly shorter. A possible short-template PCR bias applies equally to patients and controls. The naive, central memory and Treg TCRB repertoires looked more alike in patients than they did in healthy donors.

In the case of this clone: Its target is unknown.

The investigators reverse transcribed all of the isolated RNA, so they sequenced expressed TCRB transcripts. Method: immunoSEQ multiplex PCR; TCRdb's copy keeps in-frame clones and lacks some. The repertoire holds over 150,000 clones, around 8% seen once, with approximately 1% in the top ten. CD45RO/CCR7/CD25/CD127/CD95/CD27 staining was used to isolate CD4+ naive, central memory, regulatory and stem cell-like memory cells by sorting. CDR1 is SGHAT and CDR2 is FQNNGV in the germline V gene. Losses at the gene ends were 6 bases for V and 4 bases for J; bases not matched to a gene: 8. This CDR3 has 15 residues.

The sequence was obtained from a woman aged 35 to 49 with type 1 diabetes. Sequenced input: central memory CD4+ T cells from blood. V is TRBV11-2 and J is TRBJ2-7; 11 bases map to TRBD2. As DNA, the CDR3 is TGTGCCAGCAGGTATACTAGCGGGAGTTCGTACGAGCAGTACTTC. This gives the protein CASRYTSGSSYEQYF.